These T cell receptor beta chains were read from a single sample in a study of blood T cells in healthy people across ages. TCRdb recomputed calls from the 5' RACE reads with MiXCR, one row per CDR3 protein. The repertoire holds around 580,000 distinct CDR3 sequences, with roughly 48% as singletons. Input material: blood. These receptor sequences come from an elderly man in good health. CDR3s leave out the opening cysteine and the closing phenylalanine or tryptophan. Only part of the rows carry a size: once, few, many, or a class if the clone is expanded.

NA	TRBV4-1	NA	ASSHTDRVETQY
NA	TRBV29-1	TRBJ2-5	SAKSARGVETQY
NA	TRBV6-2/TRBV6-3	TRBJ2-3	ASSYSEYSQY
NA	TRBV3-1	TRBJ1-1	ASSLNRGGTEAF
NA	TRBV4-3	TRBJ2-2	ASSQDSTGTSGSGELF
few	TRBV5-5	TRBJ2-7	ASSLDRGFRYEQY
few	TRBV29-1	TRBJ2-6	SVATGANVLT
few	TRBV30	TRBJ1-2	AWQGTVGGYT
few	TRBV7-9	TRBJ1-5	ASSKGGNQPQH
NA	TRBV4-3	TRBJ2-1	ASSPHILAGREQF
NA	TRBV7-2	TRBJ2-2	ASSPPGQGLNGELF
NA	TRBV29-1	TRBJ2-1	SVVGEIRSYNEQF
NA	TRBV28	TRBJ2-1	ASSYQYNNEQF
NA	TRBV6-6	TRBJ2-7	ASSYSPGQYYEQY
many	TRBV29-1	TRBJ2-7	SVALGAYEQY
NA	TRBV20-1	TRBJ1-1	SARARGQMNTEAF
many	TRBV20-1	TRBJ2-3	SASSDTQY
NA	TRBV12-3/TRBV12-4	TRBJ1-4	ASSLGGLGSNEKLF
NA	TRBV6-5	TRBJ2-1	ASSYGAGDYNEQF
NA	TRBV10-3	TRBJ1-1	ASGRGTEAF
NA	TRBV7-9	TRBJ1-6	VSSLGTAYNSPFH
few	TRBV29-1	TRBJ2-7	SVRGDSYEQY
NA	TRBV4-2	TRBJ1-6	ASSQERTGEHSPLH
NA	TRBV7-2	TRBJ2-3	ASSYGPTSTDTQY
NA	TRBV6-2/TRBV6-3	TRBJ1-4	ASSPSGRSGRDTNEKLF
few	TRBV6-2/TRBV6-3	TRBJ1-1	ASSYSRLNTEAF
NA	TRBV4-3	TRBJ2-7	ASSQVSGFSYEQY
NA	TRBV5-5	TRBJ2-1	ASSQTGVSYNEQF
few	TRBV7-6	TRBJ2-5	ASSLTPGKVQY
NA	TRBV5-6	TRBJ2-1	ASSLGTRNNEQF
NA	TRBV5-1	TRBJ2-5	ASSPGQAGKY
NA	TRBV9	TRBJ2-3	ASSATGRGTDTQY
once	TRBV6-2/TRBV6-3	TRBJ2-7	ASRRTGVTYEQY
NA	TRBV20-1	NA	SARASGRGEQY
few	TRBV7-2	TRBJ2-6	ASSFPSSGANVLT
NA	TRBV9	TRBJ2-5	ASNHDGQREETQY
medium-sized	TRBV6-5	TRBJ2-1	ASSHKREIYNEQF
few	TRBV4-3	TRBJ2-7	ASSQEVSGVIYEQY
NA	TRBV6-2/TRBV6-3	TRBJ2-5	ASLPYREGRETQY
NA	TRBV7-2	TRBJ2-3	ASSLRGTAGGTTDTQY